Below, 24 T cell receptor beta chains from the same sample are listed, as sequenced in a study of shared clonotypes between healthy human individuals (dated by TCRdb to the early 2020s). The library was made by the immunoSEQ multiplex PCR assay. Entries here come from immuneACCESS through TCRdb and include only in-frame sequences with V and J called. Some clones fail to appear in such tables; in the studies checked, an unresolved V gene covers under half of the shortfall, and the cause of the remainder is unknown. This sample lists millions of clones; about 93% were detected once. Under 2% of the sample comes from the top ten. CD8 naive samples were CD45RO-negative cells positively selected for CCR7, giving a CD45RA+CCR7+ population that excluded TemRA cells. The source material was naive CD8+ T cells from PBMCs. The cell subset or site label on this specimen signifies: CD45RA+CCR7+. The receptors were sampled from a young man in good health. Some clones in this sample may be carry-over from other donors' samples.

The chain links TRBV27 to TRBJ2-1; tentatively, D is TRBD2 (6 bases). The CDR3 has 15 amino acids. CDR1 is MNHEY, CDR2 SMNVEV, per germline (reference sequence). V lost 3 bases and J lost 5, with 14 bases in between. CDR3 nucleotides: TGTGCCAGCAGTTTTTTGACGGGGGAGAACAATGAGCAGTTCTTC. Amino acids: CASSFLTGENNEQFF.

This chain links TRBV7-9 with TRBJ2-3; 9 bases line up with TRBD2. CDR3 length equals 16 residues. CDR1 is SEHNR and CDR2 is FQNEAQ in the germline V gene (reference sequence). Trimming removed 3 bases from V and 3 bases from J; junction bases left unmatched: 7. CDR3 amino acids: CASSLFVSGRTDTQYF. The CDR3 DNA reads TGTGCCAGCAGCTTGTTTGTTAGCGGGAGAACAGATACGCAGTATTTT.

V and J are TRBV9 and TRBJ2-1, with a possible D match to TRBD1 (7 bases). In germline, CDR1 is SGDLS, CDR2 YYNGEE. CDR3 length: 13 residues. V was shortened by 3 bases and J by 10 bases, with 14 bases between the two germline ends. As DNA, the CDR3 is TGTGCCAGCAGCGCCACCCAGGGGGGCGAGCAGTTCTTC. Amino acids: CASSATQGGEQFF.

This chain connects TRBV27 to TRBJ2-7, with unresolved D. CDR1 is MNHEY, CDR2 SMNVEV, per germline (reference sequence). This CDR3 is 13 amino acids long. V was shortened by 6 bases and J by 6 bases, with 15 bases between the two germline ends. In DNA, the CDR3 is TGTGCCAGCAGCGCCGGTTTCCCATTCGAGCAGTACTTC. It translates to CASSAGFPFEQYF.

V and J are TRBV27 and TRBJ2-3; 9 bases map to TRBD2. The J segment lost 2 bases and the V segment lost 6 bases, leaving 9 bases of the junction unmatched. The germline CDR1 and CDR2 sequences are MNHEY and SMNVEV (reference sequence). This CDR3 comprises 16 residues. The CDR3 sequence: CASRFVGTSYTDTQYF. The DNA of the CDR3 is TGTGCCAGCAGGTTCGTCGGGACTAGCTACACAGATACGCAGTATTTT.

The V and J genes are TRBV7-8 and TRBJ2-7; D is unclear. Looked up from germline, CDR1 is SGHVS and CDR2 is FQNEAQ. The CDR3 is 14 amino acids. V lost 4 bases to trimming and J lost 3 bases, with 13 bases between them. The CDR3: CASSSVGWNYEQYF. The DNA of the CDR3 is TGTGCCAGCAGCTCCGTGGGATGGAACTACGAGCAGTACTTC.

V is TRBV9 and J is TRBJ2-3; possible D gene TRBD2, 6 bases. In germline, CDR1 is SGDLS, CDR2 YYNGEE. The CDR3 contains 15 residues. V was cut by 2 bases and J by 1 base, with 11 bases left in between. CDR3 sequence: CASSVVERGTDTQYF. Written as DNA, the CDR3 is TGTGCCAGCAGCGTTGTGGAGCGGGGCACAGATACGCAGTATTTT.

This chain links TRBV27 with TRBJ2-2; D may be TRBD2 (6 bases). The CDR3 extends over 15 amino acids. CDR1 is MNHEY and CDR2 is SMNVEV in the germline V gene (reference sequence). V was clipped by 3 bases and J by 4 bases, with 12 bases between them. This CDR3 is CASSFPQGGTGELFF. CDR3 sequence (DNA): TGTGCCAGCAGTTTCCCTCAGGGAGGCACCGGGGAGCTGTTTTTT.

This clone has more than one count but fewer than ten. The rearrangement uses TRBV4-2 and TRBJ1-1, with no clear D. Germline values: CDR1 LGHNA, CDR2 YNFKEQ. V was cut by 2 bases and J by 2 bases, with 12 bases left in between. The CDR3 is 15 amino acids. CDR3 region: CASSQFNSGNTEAFF. The CDR3, as DNA: TGTGCCAGCAGCCAATTTAACAGCGGAAACACTGAAGCTTTCTTT.

A word on this clone: The same CDR3 can be traced to other DNA sequences in this sample. The chain uses TRBV7-9 and TRBJ2-3; 10 nucleotides line up with TRBD2. Germline V CDR1 and CDR2: SEHNR, FQNEAQ (reference sequence). The CDR3 runs to 16 residues. J lost 2 bases, V lost 1 base, and 3 bases had no gene match. The chain's CDR3 is CASSLGLAGVTDTQYF. As DNA, the CDR3 is TGTGCCAGCAGCTTAGGGCTAGCGGGAGTCACAGATACGCAGTATTTT.

The V gene is TRBV19, the J gene TRBJ2-6; tentatively, D is TRBD1 (5 bases). The CDR3 contains 14 residues. Trimming took off 3 bases at V and 9 bases at J, with 12 bases between the two ends. Germline CDR1 LNHDA, CDR2 SQIVND (reference sequence). The CDR3 sequence: CASSIDSANNVLTF. CDR3 nucleotide sequence: TGTGCCAGTAGTATTGACAGTGCCAACAACGTCCTGACTTTC.

The chain uses TRBV6-1 and TRBJ1-2, with a tentative D call TRBD1 (5 bases). V lost 3 bases to trimming and J lost 4 bases, with 18 bases between them. The CDR3 contains 16 residues. The germline CDR1 and CDR2 sequences are MNHNS and SASEGT. As DNA, the CDR3 is TGTGCCAGCAGTGACGAGATGGACATGCCAGTCTATGGCTACACCTTC. Its translation: CASSDEMDMPVYGYTF.

This rearrangement joins TRBV14 to TRBJ2-6; TRBD1 matches 7 bases. After removal of 3 bases from V and 2 bases from J, the junction contained 4 bases not matched to a gene. CDR1 is SGHDN and CDR2 is FVKESK in the germline V gene. CDR3 length: 16 residues. The CDR3, as DNA: TGTGCCAGCAGCCAGCTAACAGGGGCTGGGGCCAACGTCCTGACTTTC. Translation: CASSQLTGAGANVLTF. Combining the CDR3 with reference TRBV14 and TRBJ2-6 gives the whole variable domain EAGVTQFPSHSVIEKGQTVTLRCDPISGHDNLYWYRRVMGKEIKFLLHFVKESKQDESGMPNNRFLAERTGGTYSTLKVQPAELEDSGVYFCASSQLTGAGANVLTFGAGSRLTVL.

The rearrangement links TRBV7-9 to TRBJ1-4, with D hard to call. With 3 bases removed from V and 8 bases from J, the gap between germline ends came to 7 bases. The CDR3 length is 12 residues. The germline V gene has CDR1 SEHNR and CDR2 FQNEAQ (reference sequence). The CDR3 protein is CASSLALEKLFF. In DNA, the CDR3 is TGTGCCAGCAGCTTGGCACTCGAAAAACTGTTTTTT.

The sample holds one count of this clone. The rearrangement uses TRBV27 and TRBJ2-5; D may be TRBD1 or TRBD2 (5 bases each). This CDR3 region has 14 residues. The germline V gene encodes CDR1 MNHEY and CDR2 SMNVEV (reference sequence). V was clipped by 5 bases and J by 9 bases, with 19 bases between them. The CDR3: CASSNGEYPRAQYF. CDR3 DNA sequence: TGTGCCAGCAGTAATGGGGAGTACCCCAGGGCCCAGTACTTC.

This chain uses TRBV6-5 with TRBJ2-7; 9 bases are a match to TRBD2. V shed 6 bases, J shed 2 bases, and the junction held 8 bases outside the gene matches. The CDR3 extends over 15 amino acids. The germline V gene encodes CDR1 MNHEY and CDR2 SVGAGI. The DNA for the CDR3 is TGTGCCAGCAGGAGTAGCGGGAGTTTTCCCTACGAGCAGTACTTC. Translated, it gives CASRSSGSFPYEQYF.

V and J are TRBV5-4 and TRBJ2-7; D is uncertain. Germline assignment: CDR1 SGHNT and CDR2 YYREEE (reference sequence). Trimming took 1 base from V and 0 from J, leaving 8 bases between them. The CDR3 runs 14 residues. The DNA of the CDR3 is TGTGCCAGCAGCTTGTCCATAAGCTCCTACGAGCAGTACTTC. Protein: CASSLSISSYEQYF.

J is TRBJ1-1 and V is TRBV4-1; D is unresolved. CDR3 length equals 12 residues. With 5 bases removed from V and 4 bases from J, the gap between germline ends came to 8 bases. CDR1 and CDR2 (germline): MGHRA, YSYEKL. CDR3 residues: CASSMSGTEAFF. The CDR3 DNA sequence: TGCGCCAGCAGCATGTCTGGCACTGAAGCTTTCTTT.

A remark on this clone: At the DNA level, this CDR3 is encoded by other sequences in the same sample as well. The rearrangement joins TRBV7-9 to TRBJ2-6, with TRBD2 as a possible D gene (5 bases). Trimming shortened V by 8 bases and J by 1 base, and 9 bases separated the two germline ends. The length of the CDR3 is 14 residues. CDR1 and CDR2 from the germline V gene are SEHNR and FQNEAQ (reference sequence). In nucleotides, the CDR3 is TGTGCCAGCGATGGAGGTTCTGGGGCCAACGTCCTGACTTTC. Encoded protein: CASDGGSGANVLTF.

The chain has TRBV7-2 and TRBJ2-7; weak D call: TRBD2 (6 bases). Per germline, CDR1 SGHTA and CDR2 FQGNSA. The CDR3 has 16 residues. Trimming stripped 1 base from V and 3 bases from J, with 16 bases between. In nucleotides, the CDR3 is TGTGCCAGCAGCTTAGTAAGGAGGGGACGGGACTACGAGCAGTACTTC. Translating it yields CASSLVRRGRDYEQYF.

This chain links TRBV15 with TRBJ2-7, with 7 bases matching TRBD1. In germline, CDR1 is LNHNV, CDR2 YYDKDF (reference sequence). Trimming cost V 3 bases and J 3 bases; bases outside gene matches: 11. CDR3 length: 16 residues. In DNA, the CDR3 is TGTGCCACCAGCAGTGGGTTCGGGACAGCCTTCTACGAGCAGTACTTC. This codes for CATSSGFGTAFYEQYF.

The chain is built from TRBV27 and TRBJ2-3; 13 bases match TRBD2. Per germline, CDR1 MNHEY and CDR2 SMNVEV (reference sequence). Trimming cost V 6 bases and J 6 bases; bases outside gene matches: 6. The CDR3 runs to 15 residues. CDR3 amino acids: CASRLLAGGRDTQYF. For the CDR3, the DNA is TGTGCCAGCAGACTACTAGCGGGAGGGCGGGATACGCAGTATTTT.

The V gene is TRBV29-1, the J gene TRBJ2-3; no definite D call. The CDR3 has 16 amino acids. In germline, CDR1 is SQVTM, CDR2 ANQGSEA. Trimming removed 4 bases from V and 2 bases from J, with 19 bases in between. For the CDR3, the DNA is TGCAGCGTTGCCTGGGTAACTGGACCCTACACAGATACGCAGTATTTT. It translates to CSVAWVTGPYTDTQYF.

This clone has more than one count but fewer than ten. The sample holds other DNA sequences that translate to the same CDR3. The chain joins TRBV30 to TRBJ1-1; D not resolved. Trimming cost V 3 bases and J 2 bases, with 10 bases left between them. Germline V gene sequence: CDR1 GTSNPN, CDR2 SVGIG (reference sequence). The CDR3 extends over 13 amino acids. This CDR3 reads CAWSSGRNTEAFF. In DNA, the CDR3 is TGTGCCTGGAGCAGTGGAAGAAACACTGAAGCTTTCTTT.